This TCR beta chain was sequenced in a study of cytomegalovirus exposure and HLA in healthy donors. Primers: 60 Vbeta forward and 13 Jbeta reverse. Sequenced by immunoSEQ multiplex PCR; TCRdb stores in-frame clones only, minus some. The sample includes approximately 130,000 clones, around 77% of them seen just once. V was clipped by 6 bases and J by 2 bases; unmatched bases: 10. The length of the CDR3 is 16 residues. CDR1 is MNHEY and CDR2 is SMNVEV in the germline V gene (reference sequence). Healthy bone marrow donors made up the donor group. V gene TRBV27 combines with J gene TRBJ1-5, with 7 bases that match TRBD1. The source of this sequence is a man in his forties or fifties in good health and CMV-seronegative. Material for sequencing was PBMCs. CDR3 sequence: CASRVTGFSGNQPQHF. DNA for the CDR3: TGTGCCAGCAGGGTGACAGGGTTTTCGGGCAATCAGCCCCAGCATTTT.